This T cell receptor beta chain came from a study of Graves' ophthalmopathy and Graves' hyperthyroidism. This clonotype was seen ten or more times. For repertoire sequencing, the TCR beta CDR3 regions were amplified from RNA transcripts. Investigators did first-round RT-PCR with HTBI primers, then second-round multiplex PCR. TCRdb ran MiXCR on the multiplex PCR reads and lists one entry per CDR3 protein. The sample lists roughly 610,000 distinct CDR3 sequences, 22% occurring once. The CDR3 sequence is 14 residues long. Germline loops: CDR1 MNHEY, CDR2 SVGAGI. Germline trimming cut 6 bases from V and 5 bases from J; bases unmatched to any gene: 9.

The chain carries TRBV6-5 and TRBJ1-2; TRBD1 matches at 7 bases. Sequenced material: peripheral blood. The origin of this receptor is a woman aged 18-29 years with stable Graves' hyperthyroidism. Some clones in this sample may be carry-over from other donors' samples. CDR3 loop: CASSQGVMGYGYTF. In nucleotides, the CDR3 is TGTGCCAGCAGCCAGGGGGTGATGGGGTATGGCTACACCTTC.